This is a list of T cell receptor beta chains from one sample in a study of vaccination and CD4 T cells after COVID-19. Their target antigens are unknown. TCRdb re-called the PCR reads with MiXCR, one entry per CDR3 protein. The sample has about 18,000 distinct CDR3 sequences, roughly 55% seen once. Material: CD4+ T cells from blood, cultured in vitro, obtained before SARS-CoV-2 vaccination. The source is a human donor who had recovered from COVID-19. CDR3s include the opening cysteine and the closing phenylalanine or tryptophan. A D gene is named only where the DNA matches it firmly. For some rows the clone size is stated as once, few or many, or as a class when expanded; others skip it.

length: 14; size: -; J: TRBJ1-1; D: -; V: TRBV11-3; DNA: TGTGCCAGCAGCTCTCAAATGGAGAGCACTGAAGCTTTCTTT; CDR3: CASSSQMESTEAFF
length: 13; size: once; J: TRBJ2-5; D: -; V: TRBV28; DNA: TGTGCCAGCAGTTTGGGACCAGGGCAGACCCAGTACTTC; CDR3: CASSLGPGQTQYF
length: 15; size: -; J: TRBJ1-2; D: -; V: TRBV23-1; DNA: TGCGCCAGCAGTCAATCCTGTTCCCAGGGGTTTGGCTACACCTTC; CDR3: CASSQSCSQGFGYTF
length: 16; size: -; J: TRBJ2-3; D: TRBD2; V: TRBV7-3; DNA: TGTGCCAGCAGCCCAAGGGGACTAGCGGGCACAGATACGCAGTATTTT; CDR3: CASSPRGLAGTDTQYF
length: 16; size: once; J: TRBJ1-2; D: TRBD1; V: TRBV6-1; DNA: TGTGCCAGCAGCCGCTCCGGGACAGTCGGGCCCTATGGCTACACCTTC; CDR3: CASSRSGTVGPYGYTF
length: 17; size: -; J: TRBJ1-6; D: -; V: TRBV9; DNA: TGTGCCAGCAGCGTCTTCGACGTGCCCGGCCGGAATTCACCCCTCCACTTT; CDR3: CASSVFDVPGRNSPLHF
length: 13; size: -; J: TRBJ2-7; D: -; V: TRBV6-2/TRBV6-3; DNA: TGTGCCAGCAGTTTAGGGCGGTCCTACGAGCAGTACTTC; CDR3: CASSLGRSYEQYF
length: 13; size: -; J: TRBJ1-5; D: -; V: TRBV20-1; DNA: TGCAGTGCACCCATGACTGGTAATCAGCCCCAGCATTTT; CDR3: CSAPMTGNQPQHF
length: 13; size: -; J: TRBJ2-3; D: -; V: TRBV11-3; DNA: TGTGCCAGCAGCTTTGGGGACTCAGATACGCGGTATTTT; CDR3: CASSFGDSDTRYF
length: 12; size: -; J: TRBJ2-3; D: -; V: TRBV7-2; DNA: TGTGCCAGCAGCCCCGGAGTCGATACGCAGTATTTT; CDR3: CASSPGVDTQYF
length: 16; size: once; J: TRBJ2-1; D: TRBD1; V: TRBV28; DNA: TGTGCCAGCAGTCCGCGTGGGACAGTCTCCTACAATGAGCAGTTCTTC; CDR3: CASSPRGTVSYNEQFF
length: 12; size: once; J: TRBJ1-2; D: -; V: TRBV6-2/TRBV6-3; DNA: TGTGCCAGCAGTCCCGTCTTCTATGGCTACACCTTC; CDR3: CASSPVFYGYTF
length: 14; size: -; J: TRBJ1-5; D: TRBD1; V: TRBV6-1; DNA: TGTGCCAGCAGCGCCGGGACAGGGGTTCAGCCCCAGCATTTT; CDR3: CASSAGTGVQPQHF
length: 18; size: once; J: TRBJ1-2; D: TRBD1; V: TRBV12-3/TRBV12-4; DNA: TGTGCCAGCAGCCGATTGGGGACAGGGCCTTCGCGGGGCTATGGCTACACCTTC; CDR3: CASSRLGTGPSRGYGYTF
length: 15; size: -; J: TRBJ2-1; D: TRBD2; V: TRBV27; DNA: TGTGCCAGCAGTTTAGCGGGAGGGTACGACAATGAGCAGTTCTTC; CDR3: CASSLAGGYDNEQFF
length: 12; size: -; J: TRBJ1-3; D: -; V: TRBV30; DNA: TGTGCCGGAGGGTGGCGAGTAAACACCATATATTTT; CDR3: CAGGWRVNTIYF
length: 13; size: -; J: TRBJ1-2; D: -; V: TRBV20-1; DNA: TGCAGTGCTAGACGCAGGGGAGTAGATGGCTACACCTTC; CDR3: CSARRRGVDGYTF
length: 14; size: -; J: TRBJ1-1; D: TRBD1; V: TRBV6-5; DNA: TGTGCCAGCAGTTACTTGGACAGGGTAGGTGAAGCTTTCTTT; CDR3: CASSYLDRVGEAFF
length: 16; size: -; J: TRBJ2-3; D: TRBD2; V: TRBV7-9; DNA: TGTGCCAGCAGCTTACTGACTAGCTTAGACACAGATACGCAGTATTTT; CDR3: CASSLLTSLDTDTQYF
length: 15; size: few; J: TRBJ1-2; D: TRBD1; V: TRBV11-3; DNA: TGTGCCAGCAGCCTGGGGACAGCGACTAACTATGGCTACACCTTC; CDR3: CASSLGTATNYGYTF
length: 17; size: -; J: TRBJ1-5; D: -; V: TRBV19; DNA: TGTGCCAGTAGTCCCCCGGTTAGGGCCATCAGCAATCAGCCCCAGCATTTT; CDR3: CASSPPVRAISNQPQHF
length: 14; size: -; J: TRBJ1-1; D: TRBD1; V: TRBV28; DNA: TGTGCCAGCAGAAACACAGGGGGCAACACTGAAGCTTTCTTT; CDR3: CASRNTGGNTEAFF
length: 13; size: -; J: TRBJ1-2; D: -; V: TRBV20-1; DNA: TGCAGTGCTAGAGGGGATATTAACTATGGCTACACCTTC; CDR3: CSARGDINYGYTF
length: 14; size: -; J: TRBJ2-7; D: -; V: TRBV4-3; DNA: TGCGCCAGCAGCCAAGATCAAGGAGTTTACGAGCAGTACTTC; CDR3: CASSQDQGVYEQYF
length: 15; size: -; J: TRBJ2-5; D: -; V: TRBV11-2; DNA: TGTGCCAGCAGCGTCCTGGGTGCCGGGCAAGAGACCCAGTACTTC; CDR3: CASSVLGAGQETQYF
length: 15; size: -; J: TRBJ1-5; D: -; V: TRBV11-2; DNA: TGTGCCAGCAGCCCCGGACAGTATAGCAATCAGCCCCAGCATTTT; CDR3: CASSPGQYSNQPQHF
length: 13; size: -; J: TRBJ2-1; D: TRBD2; V: TRBV7-9; DNA: TGTGCCAGTGCCGGGACTAACTACAATGAGCAGTTCTTC; CDR3: CASAGTNYNEQFF
length: 11; size: few; J: TRBJ1-5; D: -; V: TRBV6-4; DNA: TGTGCCAGCATGCAGGGCCAGCCCCAGCATTTT; CDR3: CASMQGQPQHF
length: 14; size: -; J: TRBJ2-5; D: TRBD1; V: TRBV2; DNA: TGTGCCAGCAGTGACGACAGGGGGAAGGAGACCCAGTACTTC; CDR3: CASSDDRGKETQYF
length: 15; size: once; J: TRBJ1-1; D: -; V: TRBV28; DNA: TGTGCCAGCCCAGGACCGATACTCATGAACACTGAAGCTTTCTTT; CDR3: CASPGPILMNTEAFF
length: 14; size: -; J: TRBJ2-7; D: -; V: TRBV6-1; DNA: TGTGCCAGCAGGGGAACGGCGAGCTCCTACGAGCAGTACTTC; CDR3: CASRGTASSYEQYF
length: 15; size: -; J: TRBJ2-7; D: -; V: TRBV6-2/TRBV6-3; DNA: TGTGCCAGCAGACCCCGCCGGGACTTCTCCTACGAGCAGTACTTC; CDR3: CASRPRRDFSYEQYF
length: 13; size: few; J: TRBJ1-2; D: -; V: TRBV27; DNA: TGTGCCAGCAGTCCCACCCGGCGGAATGGCTACACCTTC; CDR3: CASSPTRRNGYTF
length: 14; size: few; J: TRBJ2-7; D: TRBD1; V: TRBV20-1; DNA: TGCAGTGTCGGACAGGGGGCCGCTTCCCACGAGCAGTACTTC; CDR3: CSVGQGAASHEQYF
length: 11; size: few; J: TRBJ2-1; D: -; V: TRBV20-1; DNA: TGCAGTGCAACCTCCTACAATGAGCAGTTCTTC; CDR3: CSATSYNEQFF
length: 13; size: -; J: TRBJ2-1; D: TRBD2; V: TRBV28; DNA: TGTGCCAGCAGCCTGGGGAGGGTAAGAGAGCAGTTCTTC; CDR3: CASSLGRVREQFF
length: 15; size: -; J: TRBJ1-1; D: TRBD1; V: TRBV27; DNA: TGTGCCAGCAGTCCCCGGGACAGGGGATCCCTGAAAGCTTTCTTT; CDR3: CASSPRDRGSLKAFF
length: 15; size: -; J: TRBJ2-1; D: TRBD2; V: TRBV11-2; DNA: TGTGCCAGCAGCTTAGTAGGCGGGGGGCACAATGAGCAGTTCTTC; CDR3: CASSLVGGGHNEQFF
length: 16; size: few; J: TRBJ1-5; D: -; V: TRBV20-1; DNA: TGCAGTGCTAGAGTTGTCAGGGCAGGTGTGGATCAGCCCCAGCATTTT; CDR3: CSARVVRAGVDQPQHF
length: 12; size: -; J: TRBJ1-5; D: -; V: TRBV19; DNA: TGTGCCAGTAGCCTACCGAGTCAGCCCCAGCATTTT; CDR3: CASSLPSQPQHF
length: 16; size: -; J: TRBJ1-2; D: TRBD1; V: TRBV4-3; DNA: TGCGCCAGCAGCCAACTCGGAGGGCAGGGGGCCTACGGCTACACCTTC; CDR3: CASSQLGGQGAYGYTF
length: 18; size: few; J: TRBJ2-6; D: TRBD1; V: TRBV6-1; DNA: TGTGCCAGCAGGCAAGCCGGGACAGGCCACTCTGGGGCCAACGTCCTGACTTTC; CDR3: CASRQAGTGHSGANVLTF
length: 12; size: -; J: TRBJ2-7; D: -; V: TRBV5-5; DNA: TGTGCCAGCAGCCCACAGGGTTACGAGCAGTACTTC; CDR3: CASSPQGYEQYF
length: 16; size: -; J: TRBJ1-1; D: TRBD1; V: TRBV27; DNA: TGTGCCAGCAGTCCAATGACAGGGGCGTTGAACACTGAAGCTTTCTTT; CDR3: CASSPMTGALNTEAFF
length: 16; size: -; J: TRBJ2-3; D: TRBD2; V: TRBV14; DNA: TGTGCCAGCAGCCAATATGGGACTATTTCCACAGATACGCAGTATTTT; CDR3: CASSQYGTISTDTQYF
length: 14; size: -; J: TRBJ2-2; D: -; V: TRBV7-9; DNA: TGTGCCAGCAGCTTGACAGCGAACACCGGGGAGCTGTTTTTT; CDR3: CASSLTANTGELFF
length: 16; size: -; J: TRBJ2-3; D: TRBD2; V: TRBV5-4; DNA: TGTGCCAGCAGCCGGGAGGGGGGGCCTAGCACAGATACGCAGTATTTT; CDR3: CASSREGGPSTDTQYF
length: 11; size: few; J: TRBJ1-1; D: -; V: TRBV20-1; DNA: TGCAGTGCTAGAAACCCTCCTGAAGCTTTCTTT; CDR3: CSARNPPEAFF
length: 12; size: -; J: TRBJ1-1; D: -; V: TRBV19; DNA: TGTGCCAGTATATCGGTGAACACTGAAGCTTTCTTT; CDR3: CASISVNTEAFF
length: 16; size: -; J: TRBJ2-2; D: TRBD1; V: TRBV6-2/TRBV6-3; DNA: TGTGCCAGCAGTGAGACCGGGACAGGGTGGTCCGGGGAGCTGTTTTTT; CDR3: CASSETGTGWSGELFF
length: 15; size: few; J: TRBJ2-5; D: TRBD2; V: TRBV2; DNA: TGTGCCAGCAGCCCCCAGCGGGGGGGCCCAGAGACCCAGTACTTC; CDR3: CASSPQRGGPETQYF